This record covers a single T cell receptor beta chain. Its antigen is unknown. A junction end diverges from the germline sequence, so it may reflect a read error. Starting material for RNA and DNA co-extraction consisted of roughly 17-31 mg of unsorted bulk tissue. This specimen comes from a study of tumor-infiltrating lymphocytes in primary liver carcinoma. Study conclusions and caveats: Tumor-adjacent and tumor-blood pairs overlapped less than tumor region pairs did. Tumor tissue displayed a significantly greater top-250-clone fraction than blood (p = 0.039).

Constant-region priming of approximately 500 ng total RNA yielded TCR beta cDNA. The TCR beta library was amplified through three nested multiplex PCR rounds in a modified ARM-PCR procedure. TCRdb analysed the multiplex PCR reads with MiXCR anew, one entry per CDR3 protein. The table lists about 120,000 distinct CDR3 sequences, about two thirds of them singletons, with 8.1% in the top ten. The clonotype comes from a woman between 55 and 75 years old with primary liver carcinoma and hepatitis B virus infection. Sequencing was carried out using tumor-adjacent normal liver tissue.

CDR3 nucleotides: TGTGCCACCAGTGTACGGAGCTCTGGGGCCAACGTCCTGACTTTC. Protein sequence: CATSVRSSGANVLTF. The V gene is TRBV2, the J gene TRBJ2-6; D call uncertain. The CDR3 has 15 residues. The germline V gene has CDR1 SNHLY and CDR2 FYNNEI.